The 30 T cell receptor beta chains reported below all come from one sample, sequenced in a study of PD-1 blockade in classical Hodgkin lymphoma. Measured with immunoSEQ multiplex PCR; TCRdb has only the in-frame clones, and not every one. The table records approximately 57,000 clones, approximately 89% of them present only once. Each patient relapsed following autologous stem cell transplantation, and prior brentuximab vedotin exposure differed. This sample comprised peripheral blood mononuclear cells (PBMCs), obtained before the second cycle of nivolumab. The receptor set was obtained from a human donor with classical Hodgkin lymphoma.

The chain is built from TRBV7-9 and TRBJ2-7; TRBD2 matches 10 bases. The CDR3 is 15 amino acids. After removal of 5 bases from V and 3 bases from J, the junction contained 7 bases not matched to a gene. The germline CDR1 and CDR2 sequences are SEHNR and FQNEAQ (reference sequence). CDR3 nucleotides: TGTGCCAGCAGCCCCGGGGCTAGCGGGGGCTACGAGCAGTACTTC. This gives the protein CASSPGASGGYEQYF.

The chain joins TRBV6-1 to TRBJ2-2; tentatively, D is TRBD2 (7 bases). CDR3 length: 16 amino acids. Per germline, CDR1 MNHNS and CDR2 SASEGT. Trimming removed 2 bases at V and 0 bases at J, with 10 bases between. The CDR3 reads CASSERGGANTGELFF. For the CDR3, the DNA is TGTGCCAGCAGTGAACGAGGGGGGGCGAACACCGGGGAGCTGTTTTTT.

The chain joins TRBV4-2 to TRBJ1-6; no firm D call. This CDR3 is built from 16 residues. The germline V and J ends were trimmed by 4 bases and 6 bases, with 16 bases remaining between them. The germline gives CDR1 LGHNA, CDR2 YNFKEQ. CDR3 nucleotides: TGTGCCAGCAGCCCTCTAGCCCACAGAATTAATTCACCCCTCCACTTT. Amino acid sequence: CASSPLAHRINSPLHF.

The CDR3 DNA reads as TGTGCCACCAGCAGAGATCCCGGGACGTACTACAATGAGCAGTTCTTC. Its translation is CATSRDPGTYYNEQFF. The V and J genes are TRBV15 and TRBJ2-1; D is perhaps TRBD1 or TRBD2 (5 bases each). Trimming took off 0 bases at V and 3 bases at J, with 12 bases between the two ends. CDR3 length: 16 residues. The germline gives CDR1 LNHNV, CDR2 YYDKDF (reference sequence). The full variable domain, its missing parts supplied by reference TRBV15 and TRBJ2-1, is DAMVIQNPRYQVTQFGKPVTLSCSQTLNHNVMYWYQQKSSQAPKLLFHYYDKDFNNEADTPDNFQSRRPNTSFCFLDIRSPGLGDTAMYLCATSRDPGTYYNEQFFGPGTRLTVL.

This chain uses TRBV5-6 with TRBJ2-7, with 7 bases that match TRBD1. This CDR3 spans 15 amino acids. V shed 0 bases and J 2 bases; nucleotides not matched to a gene: 5. Germline values: CDR1 SGHDT, CDR2 YYEEEE. CDR3 nucleotide sequence: TGTGCCAGCAGCTTGGGTAGGACAGGCGCCTACGAGCAGTACTTC. Residues: CASSLGRTGAYEQYF.

The V call is TRBV9, the J call TRBJ2-1, with a possible D match to TRBD2 (5 bases). Germline CDR1 is SGDLS and CDR2 is YYNGEE. Trimming removed 4 bases from V and 6 bases from J, with 14 bases in between. This CDR3 has 14 residues. CDR3 region: CASSLSAGSNEQFF. The CDR3 DNA reads as TGTGCCAGCAGCCTCTCCGCGGGTTCCAATGAGCAGTTCTTC.

Written as DNA, the CDR3 is TGTGCCAGCAGCGTAGGTAACAGTCCCCACGAGCAGTACTTC. Protein: CASSVGNSPHEQYF. V usage is TRBV9 and J usage is TRBJ2-7, with D uncertain. Per germline, CDR1 SGDLS and CDR2 YYNGEE. This CDR3 has 14 residues. V was trimmed by 0 bases and J by 5 bases, leaving 12 bases between them.

This clone was detected only a few times. Germline is not matched at one junction end, which may reflect a read error. The gene calls are TRBV6-1 and TRBJ2-1; D might be TRBD1 or TRBD2, each matching 5 bases. The CDR3 spans 14 residues. Germline V lookup: CDR1 MNHNS, CDR2 SASEGT. CDR3 region: CGSQEGRSYNEQFF. CDR3 in DNA: TGTGGCAGCCAAGAGGGGCGGTCCTACAATGAGCAGTTCTTC.

The chain is built from TRBV14 and TRBJ1-2; D might be TRBD1 (6 bases). The V and J ends lost 1 base and 4 bases respectively, with 10 bases between them. Germline CDR1 is SGHDN and CDR2 is FVKESK. The CDR3 spans 14 residues. The CDR3, as DNA: TGTGCCAGCAGCCAAGGGCGGGACACCTATGGCTACACCTTC. It translates to CASSQGRDTYGYTF. Full variable domain (missing parts from reference TRBV14 and TRBJ1-2): EAGVTQFPSHSVIEKGQTVTLRCDPISGHDNLYWYRRVMGKEIKFLLHFVKESKQDESGMPNNRFLAERTGGTYSTLKVQPAELEDSGVYFCASSQGRDTYGYTFGSGTRLTVV.

The chain couples TRBV10-2 to TRBJ2-7, with 9 bases identical to TRBD1. Trimming cost V 5 bases and J 5 bases; bases outside gene matches: 10. Per germline, CDR1 WSHSY and CDR2 SAAADI. The CDR3 extends over 15 amino acids. The CDR3 loop is CASSSFGTGSNEQYF. CDR3 nucleotide sequence: TGCGCCAGCAGTTCCTTCGGGACAGGGTCCAACGAGCAGTACTTC.

The chain carries TRBV11-2 and TRBJ2-2, with unresolved D. V lost 1 base and J lost 6, with 3 bases in between. From germline, CDR1 is SGHAT and CDR2 FQNNGV. This CDR3 has 12 residues. The CDR3 protein is CASSLVPGELFF. CDR3 DNA sequence: TGTGCCAGCAGCTTAGTACCCGGGGAGCTGTTTTTT.

The V gene is TRBV30, the J gene TRBJ2-5; tentatively, D is TRBD2 (6 bases). The CDR3 contains 15 residues. In germline, CDR1 is GTSNPN, CDR2 SVGIG (reference sequence). The V end lost 5 bases, the J end lost 4 bases, and 20 bases lay between the germline ends. This CDR3 is CAWGPEGTSGETQYF. In DNA form, the CDR3 reads TGTGCCTGGGGCCCGGAGGGGACCTCGGGAGAGACCCAGTACTTC.

V and J are TRBV7-2 and TRBJ2-5; D assignment may be TRBD1 or TRBD2 (5 bases each). Germline CDR1 reads SGHTA; CDR2 reads FQGNSA. The CDR3 contains 12 residues. Trimming left V 6 bases short and J 11 bases short, with 16 bases between. The CDR3 bases are TGTGCCAGCAGGGGGGAGTCCTACAGGCAGTACTTC. It yields the protein CASRGESYRQYF.

The chain is built from TRBV29-1 and TRBJ1-3; D is possibly TRBD1 (5 bases). The ends were cut back, 5 bases at V and 4 bases at J, with 9 bases in the middle. The germline V gene has CDR1 SQVTM and CDR2 ANQGSEA. There are 12 residues in the CDR3. In nucleotides, the CDR3 is TGCAGCGTTAGGGACTACGGAAACACCATATATTTT. This codes for CSVRDYGNTIYF.

The genes are TRBV12-5 and TRBJ1-1, with TRBD1 as a possible D gene (5 bases). CDR3 length equals 13 residues. Germline V gene data show CDR1 as LGHNT and CDR2 as FRNRAP. V lost 2 bases and J 3 bases, leaving 7 bases between the germline ends. For the CDR3, the DNA is TGTGCTAGTGGTTTGACGGGACACACTGAAGCTTTCTTT. Translating gives CASGLTGHTEAFF.

This clone has a count of ten or more. Other DNA sequences in the sample encode the same CDR3. J is TRBJ1-5 and V is TRBV7-9; the D is unclear. CDR3 length: 12 residues. Germline CDR1 is SEHNR and CDR2 is FQNEAQ (reference sequence). V lost 3 bases to trimming and J lost 6 bases, with 6 bases between them. CDR3 sequence (DNA): TGTGCCAGCAGCTTTGGCGTTCAGCCCCAGCATTTT. Its translation is CASSFGVQPQHF.

This chain links TRBV7-6 with TRBJ2-3; possibly TRBD1 for D (5 bases). The CDR3 extends over 15 amino acids. Germline V gene sequence: CDR1 SGHVS, CDR2 FNYEAQ. With 1 base removed from V and 5 bases from J, the gap between germline ends came to 13 bases. The CDR3 region is CASSLGGKTGDTQYF. The CDR3 DNA follows: TGTGCCAGCAGCTTAGGGGGCAAAACGGGAGATACGCAGTATTTT.

The sample holds one count of this clone. The chain couples TRBV6-1 to TRBJ2-1; D remains unclear. The CDR3 consists of 13 residues. Trimming left V 10 bases short and J 8 bases short, with 18 bases between. In germline, CDR1 is MNHNS, CDR2 SASEGT. DNA for the CDR3: TGTGCCACCCCGGGCCGCACGACGCATGAGCAGTTCTTC. Its protein is CATPGRTTHEQFF.

This clone occurred once. The chain is built from TRBV28 and TRBJ2-2; the match to TRBD1 covers 9 bases. CDR1 and CDR2 from the germline V gene are MDHEN and SYDVKM. The length of the CDR3 is 14 residues. J lost 3 bases, V lost 8 bases, and 4 bases had no gene match. The CDR3 loop is CASRDRVDTGELFF. CDR3 bases: TGTGCCAGCCGGGACAGGGTTGACACCGGGGAGCTGTTTTTT.

A single count supports this clone. This chain uses TRBV27 with TRBJ1-2; 7 bases fit TRBD1. The germline gives CDR1 MNHEY, CDR2 SMNVEV (reference sequence). The J segment lost 4 bases and the V segment lost 6 bases, leaving 11 bases of the junction unmatched. This CDR3 is built from 15 residues. The CDR3 DNA reads TGTGCCAGCAGCCCTGACAGGGCTGCTGGCTATGGCTACACCTTC. As protein: CASSPDRAAGYGYTF.

The rearrangement uses TRBV18 and TRBJ1-4; D not certain. The germline V gene encodes CDR1 KGHSH and CDR2 LQKENI. The ends were cut back, 4 bases at V and 4 bases at J, with 7 bases in the middle. This CDR3 is built from 13 residues. In nucleotides, the CDR3 is TGTGCCAGCTCACAGGGAGATAATGAAAAACTGTTTTTT. It specifies CASSQGDNEKLFF.

The CDR3 protein is CASSRDITNQPQHF. The CDR3, as DNA: TGTGCCAGCAGTCGCGACATTACCAATCAGCCCCAGCATTTT. The chain recombines TRBV6-6 with TRBJ1-5; D gene uncertain. V lost 5 bases and J lost 3, with 11 bases in between. The CDR3 contains 14 residues. Germline CDR1 reads MNHNY; CDR2 reads SVGAGI (reference sequence).

This clone came up a few times. No DNA is shown, since the ends of the CDR3 on it are uncertain; the CDR3 is the one TCRdb lists. The chain couples TRBV27 to TRBJ2-7; the D call TRBD2 from the table was never checked on the DNA. Germline values: CDR1 MNHEY, CDR2 SMNVEV (reference sequence). The length of the CDR3 is 14 amino acids, counting both ends. The CDR3 loop is CASSSSGGPGEQYF.

The V and J genes are TRBV5-8 and TRBJ1-2; a weak D match, TRBD1 (5 bases). Germline CDR1 SGHTS, CDR2 YDEGEE. V shed 6 bases and J shed 5 bases, with 11 bases lying between them. The CDR3 runs 12 residues. The CDR3 protein is CASTPWGYGYTF. The CDR3 DNA reads as TGTGCCAGCACCCCGTGGGGGTATGGCTACACCTTC.

This rearrangement joins TRBV27 to TRBJ2-7; possible D gene TRBD1, 6 bases. The CDR3 is made up of 15 amino acids. CDR1 and CDR2 from the germline V gene are MNHEY and SMNVEV (reference sequence). Between the trimmed V and J ends, which lost 3 bases and 0 bases, there was a span of 12 bases. DNA of the CDR3: TGTGCCAGCAGTTTCACAGGGCTCAGCTCCTACGAGCAGTACTTC. Protein sequence: CASSFTGLSSYEQYF.

V and J are TRBV19 and TRBJ2-2; the D gene is possibly TRBD2 (5 bases). V was cut by 5 bases and J by 6 bases, with 13 bases left in between. The V gene's germline CDR1 is LNHDA and CDR2 SQIVND (reference sequence). This CDR3 is 14 amino acids long. The CDR3 bases are TGTGCCAGTAGTCCGGGGATGACGGCCGGGGAGCTGTTTTTT. Protein product: CASSPGMTAGELFF.

The chain has TRBV27 and TRBJ1-2, with TRBD1 as a possible D gene (6 bases). The V gene's germline CDR1 is MNHEY and CDR2 SMNVEV (reference sequence). The V and J ends lost 4 bases and 4 bases respectively, with 13 bases between them. The CDR3 sequence is 14 residues long. The CDR3 DNA sequence: TGTGCCAGCAGTTCTTGGGGGGCAGGCTATGGCTACACCTTC. Residues: CASSSWGAGYGYTF.

This clone was detected a few times. The rearrangement links TRBV7-2 to TRBJ1-5; TRBD1 is a possible D gene (6 bases). Trimming pared 2 bases from V and 5 bases from J, leaving 13 bases between. The germline CDR1 and CDR2 sequences are SGHTA and FQGNSA. The CDR3 extends over 15 amino acids. The CDR3 coding sequence is TGTGCCAGCAGCTTAATTGTGACAGGAGATCAGCCCCAGCATTTT. Translated: CASSLIVTGDQPQHF.

The V call is TRBV23-1, the J call TRBJ2-2; no clear D. TRBV23-1 carries the ORF label, with uncertain function. V was cut by 2 bases and J by 1 base, with 11 bases left in between. The CDR3 loop spans 16 amino acids. The CDR3 DNA follows: TGCGCCAGCAGTCAAGTAAGGCATCTGAACACCGGGGAGCTGTTTTTT. Amino acids: CASSQVRHLNTGELFF.

The rearrangement joins TRBV7-8 to TRBJ2-7; TRBD1 matches at 7 bases. Trimming took 1 base from V and 3 from J; bases not matched to a gene: 0. Germline CDR1 is SGHVS and CDR2 is FQNEAQ. The CDR3 totals 13 residues. The CDR3 region has the DNA TGTGCCAGCAGCTTAGGGACAGGCTACGAGCAGTACTTC. This codes for CASSLGTGYEQYF.